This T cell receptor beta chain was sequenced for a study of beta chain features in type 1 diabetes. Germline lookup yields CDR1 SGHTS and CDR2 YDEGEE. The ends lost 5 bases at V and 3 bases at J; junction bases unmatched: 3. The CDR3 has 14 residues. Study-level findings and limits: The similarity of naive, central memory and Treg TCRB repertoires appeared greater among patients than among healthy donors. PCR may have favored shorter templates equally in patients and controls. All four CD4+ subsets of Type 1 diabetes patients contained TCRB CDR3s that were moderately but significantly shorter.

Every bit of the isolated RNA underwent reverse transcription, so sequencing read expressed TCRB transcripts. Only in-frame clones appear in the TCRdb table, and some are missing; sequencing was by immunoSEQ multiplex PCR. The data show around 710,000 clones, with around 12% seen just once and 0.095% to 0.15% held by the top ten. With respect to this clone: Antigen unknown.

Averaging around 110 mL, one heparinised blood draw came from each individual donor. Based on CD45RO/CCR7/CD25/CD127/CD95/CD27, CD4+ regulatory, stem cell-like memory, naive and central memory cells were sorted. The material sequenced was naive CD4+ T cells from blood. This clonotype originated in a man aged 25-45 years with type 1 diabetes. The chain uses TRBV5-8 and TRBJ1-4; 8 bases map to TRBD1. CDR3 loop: CASSYRGSNEKLFF. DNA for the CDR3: TGTGCCAGCAGTTACAGGGGGTCTAATGAAAAACTGTTTTTT.